These T cell receptor beta chains were read from a single sample in a study of blood T cell repertoires in COVID-19. The data were produced by immunoSEQ multiplex PCR, yet TCRdb's version contains in-frame clones alone and is incomplete. The sample lists tens of thousands of clones; around 86% were seen once. Input material: peripheral blood. The receptors come from an older woman with acute or convalescent COVID-19. CDR3s leave out the opening cysteine and the closing phenylalanine or tryptophan. Fields, in order: J gene, V gene, CDR3 protein.

j_call: TRBJ1-5
v_call: TRBV5-6
cdr3_aa: ASSFRGSSQPQH

j_call: TRBJ2-1
v_call: TRBV18
cdr3_aa: ASSPAPSGGAPYNEQF

j_call: TRBJ2-2
v_call: TRBV24-1
cdr3_aa: ATSRTGVGTGELF

j_call: TRBJ1-2
v_call: TRBV30
cdr3_aa: AWGGFNYGYT

j_call: TRBJ2-3
v_call: TRBV5-4
cdr3_aa: ASSSASGGTDTQY

j_call: TRBJ1-4
v_call: TRBV6-6
cdr3_aa: ASSRTGIASNEKLF

j_call: TRBJ1-3
v_call: TRBV2
cdr3_aa: ASSDPPSSGNTIY

j_call: TRBJ1-1
v_call: TRBV9
cdr3_aa: ASSVGNIQGTEAF

j_call: TRBJ2-2
v_call: TRBV6-5
cdr3_aa: ASSKTGGLFGELF

j_call: TRBJ1-1
v_call: TRBV7-9
cdr3_aa: ASSLVGLTEAF

j_call: TRBJ1-1
v_call: TRBV6-6
cdr3_aa: ASTQGQQGPNTEAF

j_call: TRBJ2-2
v_call: TRBV15
cdr3_aa: ATSPHPSGENTGELF

j_call: TRBJ1-2
v_call: TRBV2
cdr3_aa: ASSDAGLYGYT

j_call: TRBJ2-2
v_call: TRBV1
cdr3_aa: TSSQDHGLPPYTGELF

j_call: TRBJ2-2
v_call: TRBV6-5
cdr3_aa: ASGGRGLAGELF

j_call: TRBJ1-1
v_call: TRBV29-1
cdr3_aa: SVVRERGGTEAF

j_call: TRBJ1-5
v_call: TRBV6-1
cdr3_aa: ASSERTRLGGH

j_call: TRBJ1-2
v_call: TRBV7-8
cdr3_aa: ASSPRAESYT

j_call: TRBJ2-2
v_call: TRBV12-3/TRBV12-4
cdr3_aa: ASSLRTYELF

j_call: TRBJ1-1
v_call: TRBV5-1
cdr3_aa: ASGRGLNTEAF

j_call: TRBJ2-3
v_call: TRBV2
cdr3_aa: ASSGVAGGTDTQY

j_call: TRBJ1-1
v_call: TRBV25-1
cdr3_aa: ASSKGLGGAF

j_call: TRBJ2-3
v_call: TRBV6-6
cdr3_aa: ASSPSTDTQY

j_call: TRBJ1-2
v_call: TRBV5-1
cdr3_aa: ASSPDRMNGYT

j_call: TRBJ2-5
v_call: TRBV4-1
cdr3_aa: ASSRQREETQY

j_call: TRBJ2-7
v_call: TRBV25-1
cdr3_aa: ASMGSGKDYEQY

j_call: TRBJ1-4
v_call: TRBV7-6
cdr3_aa: ASSPHPDRVGEKLF

j_call: TRBJ1-1
v_call: TRBV4-2
cdr3_aa: ASSDNIAGFFSEAF

j_call: TRBJ2-3
v_call: TRBV7-6
cdr3_aa: ASSSQTTTGDTQY

j_call: TRBJ1-5
v_call: TRBV6-1
cdr3_aa: ASSEVGQVFQPQH

j_call: TRBJ1-1
v_call: TRBV9
cdr3_aa: ASSVGRRGGEAF

j_call: TRBJ2-7
v_call: TRBV4-1
cdr3_aa: ASSQGLAGTYEQY

j_call: TRBJ2-4
v_call: TRBV5-8
cdr3_aa: ASSFRGQGQNIQY

j_call: TRBJ1-6
v_call: TRBV4-2
cdr3_aa: ASSRDRGNSPLH

j_call: TRBJ2-2
v_call: TRBV21-1
cdr3_aa: ASSKESRVNGELF

j_call: TRBJ2-7
v_call: TRBV2
cdr3_aa: ASSEDGGGYEQY

j_call: TRBJ2-5
v_call: TRBV9
cdr3_aa: ASSVSSHRVGETQY

j_call: TRBJ1-3
v_call: TRBV4-1
cdr3_aa: ASSQALVRGVGNTIY

j_call: TRBJ2-3
v_call: TRBV5-1
cdr3_aa: ASSPSRTSGTDTQY

j_call: TRBJ2-3
v_call: TRBV5-1
cdr3_aa: ASSSTSGSTDTQY

j_call: TRBJ1-2
v_call: TRBV10-3
cdr3_aa: AITGDSRYGYT